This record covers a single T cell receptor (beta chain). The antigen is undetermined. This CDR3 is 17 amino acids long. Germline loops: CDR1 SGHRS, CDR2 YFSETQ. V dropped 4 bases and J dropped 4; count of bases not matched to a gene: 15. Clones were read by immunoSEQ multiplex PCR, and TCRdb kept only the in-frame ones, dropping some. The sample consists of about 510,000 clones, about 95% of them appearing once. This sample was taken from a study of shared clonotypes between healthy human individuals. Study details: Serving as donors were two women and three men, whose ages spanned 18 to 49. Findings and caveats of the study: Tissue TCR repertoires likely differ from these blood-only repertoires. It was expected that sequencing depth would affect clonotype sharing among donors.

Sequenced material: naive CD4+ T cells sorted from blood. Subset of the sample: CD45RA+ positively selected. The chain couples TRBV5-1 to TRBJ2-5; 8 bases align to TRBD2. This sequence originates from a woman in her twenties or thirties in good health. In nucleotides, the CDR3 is TGCGCCAGCAGCGAACCCCGGGCGGGAGGAAGGTTAGAGACCCAGTACTTC. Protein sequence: CASSEPRAGGRLETQYF.